This T cell receptor (beta chain) originates from a study of T cells in Graves' hyperthyroidism and ophthalmopathy. The diagnoses drew upon clinical symptoms, serum thyroxine and TRAb, thyroid ultrasound and orbital computed tomography. This CDR3 is 16 amino acids long. Trimming took 1 base from V and 2 from J, leaving 11 bases between them. Looked up from germline, CDR1 is KGHSH and CDR2 is LQKENI. Notes on the study in general: A 13 V-J signature model discriminated ophthalmopathy versus stable hyperthyroidism.

This clonotype was detected many times. Its antigen is undetermined. Amplification targeted TCR beta CDR3 regions from RNA transcripts. Carried out on the TCR CDR3, a first-round RT-PCR used the HTBI primer set. TCRdb ran MiXCR on the multiplex PCR reads and lists one entry per CDR3 protein. The table has under 500,000 distinct CDR3 sequences, over 12% seen once. Material for sequencing was blood. This chain joins TRBV18 and TRBJ2-2, with D unclear. This TCR was sampled from a man aged 50 to 59 with Graves' ophthalmopathy. CDR3 loop: CASSPLRTDNTGELFF. The CDR3 DNA reads as TGTGCCAGCTCACCACTCAGGACGGACAACACCGGGGAGCTGTTTTTT. Using reference TRBV18 and TRBJ2-2 for the parts outside the CDR3, the full variable domain is NAGVMQNPRHLVRRRGQEARLRCSPMKGHSHVYWYRQLPEEGLKFMVYLQKENIIDESGMPKERFSAEFPKEGPSILRIQQVVRGDSAAYFCASSPLRTDNTGELFFGEGSRLTVL.